These T cell receptor beta chains were read from a single sample in a study of blood T cell repertoires in COVID-19. Profiling relied on immunoSEQ multiplex PCR, and the TCRdb table lists in-frame clones only, not all of them. The table lists hundreds of thousands of clones, roughly nine tenths of them singletons. Specimen: PBMCs or T cells enriched from blood (not recorded which). These receptors were collected from a young man who had recovered from COVID-19. The CDR3 runs from the conserved cysteine through the conserved F or W. The order of the fields is clone size, J gene, V gene, D gene, CDR3 length, CDR3 DNA, CDR3 protein. The D gene is left open where the match is weak. Where a row states a size, it is once, few, many or the class of an expanded clone; other rows omit it.

>.|TRBJ1-6|TRBV2|TRBD1|14
TGTGCCAGCAGTTACCAGGGGGCACGGTCACCCCTCCACTTT
CASSYQGARSPLHF
>.|TRBJ2-7|TRBV10-2|TRBD2|18
TGCGCCAGCGGAAGGCTAGCGGGGGCCTCGAGCAGCTCCTACGAGCAGTACTTC
CASGRLAGASSSSYEQYF
>once|TRBJ2-1|TRBV11-1|.|16
TGTGCCAGCAGCTTAGGGACATCGCTCTCCTACAATGAGCAGTTCTTC
CASSLGTSLSYNEQFF
>.|TRBJ2-7|TRBV9|.|14
TGTGCCAGCAGCGTAGGTAGCAGAGAGGAATGGCAGTACTTC
CASSVGSREEWQYF
>.|TRBJ2-1|TRBV11-2|TRBD2|16
TGTGCCAGCAGCTTAGATCTGGGGGGGGACCAGGGTGAGCAGTTCTTC
CASSLDLGGDQGEQFF
>few|TRBJ1-5|TRBV13|TRBD1|16
TGTGCCAGCAGCTTAAAGGGGACAGGGAAAAATCAGCCCCAGCATTTT
CASSLKGTGKNQPQHF
>.|TRBJ2-5|TRBV6-5|.|12
TGTGCCAGCGGAGACAGGCAAGAGACCCAGTACTTC
CASGDRQETQYF
>.|TRBJ1-6|TRBV6-6|TRBD1|14
TGTGCCAGCAGTACTCGACAGGGAAATTCACCCCTCCACTTT
CASSTRQGNSPLHF
>.|TRBJ1-5|TRBV19|TRBD1|16
TGTGCCAGTACCCCGGACAGGGGGTATGGCAATCAGCCCCAGCATTTT
CASTPDRGYGNQPQHF
>.|TRBJ1-3|TRBV15|.|18
TGTGCCACCAGCAGAGCCCGGGCGGCGGGCCTCTCTGGAAACACCATATATTTT
CATSRARAAGLSGNTIYF
>.|TRBJ2-5|TRBV19|TRBD2|13
TGTGCCAGTTGCCCCGGGACTAGTGGGACCCAGTACTTC
CASCPGTSGTQYF
>.|TRBJ2-7|TRBV13|TRBD1|14
TGTGCCAGCAGCTGGGGACAGGGTTTATCCGAGCAGTACTTC
CASSWGQGLSEQYF
>.|TRBJ2-7|TRBV5-1|TRBD2|15
TGCGCCAGCAGCGAGGCTAGCGGGAGTTCTTACGAGCAGTACTTC
CASSEASGSSYEQYF
>.|TRBJ2-1|TRBV28|.|15
TGTGCCAGCACAGAAGTGACAGGAAACGACAATGAGCAGTTCTTC
CASTEVTGNDNEQFF
>.|TRBJ2-1|TRBV23-1|.|15
TGCGCCAGCACCCCGGAGGGTGGCTCCTACAATGAGCAGTTCTTC
CASTPEGGSYNEQFF
>.|TRBJ2-7|TRBV6-5|.|15
TGTGCCAGCAGTTACTCGGCTACACGACTTTACGAGCAGTACTTC
CASSYSATRLYEQYF
>.|TRBJ2-7|TRBV7-8|TRBD1|13
TGTGCCAGCAGCTTGTACAGGGGATCCGAGCAGTACTTC
CASSLYRGSEQYF
>once|TRBJ2-3|TRBV5-1|TRBD1|15
TGCGCCAGCAGCACGAGACAGGGAGTAGAAGATACGCAGTATTTT
CASSTRQGVEDTQYF
>.|TRBJ2-2|TRBV28|.|17
TGTGCCAGCAGTCCTATAGCCCCCCACCTGAACACCGGGGAGCTGTTTTTT
CASSPIAPHLNTGELFF
>.|TRBJ1-5|TRBV30|TRBD1|16
TGTGCCTGGAGTGTGATGTGGGACAGGGGAATCAGCCCCCAGCATTTT
CAWSVMWDRGISPQHF
>once|TRBJ1-5|TRBV7-2|TRBD1|14
TGTGCCAGCAGCGGTGGGACAGGGTTGCAGCCCCAGCATTTT
CASSGGTGLQPQHF
>.|TRBJ2-2|TRBV14|.|15
TGTGCCAGCAGCCATATTACTACCAACACCGGGGAGCTGTTTTTT
CASSHITTNTGELFF
>.|TRBJ2-4|TRBV4-1|.|18
TGCGCCAGCAGCCATCATCCCGCCCGGGGGGCAAATCAGAACATTCAGTACTTC
CASSHHPARGANQNIQYF
>.|TRBJ1-5|TRBV6-5|TRBD1|15
TGTGCCAGCAGTCGACAGGGAAATAGCAATCAGCCCCAGCATTTT
CASSRQGNSNQPQHF
>.|TRBJ2-6|TRBV5-4|.|16
TGTGCCAGCAGCTTCCGGGAGCAAAGGTGGGCCAACGTCCTGACTTTC
CASSFREQRWANVLTF
>.|TRBJ2-7|TRBV2|TRBD2|14
TGTGCCAGCAAGGGGGTAGCGGGAGACTACGAGCAGTACTTC
CASKGVAGDYEQYF
>.|TRBJ2-7|TRBV4-3|.|15
TGCGCCAGCAGCCAAGATAACAGGAACTCCTACGAGCAGTACTTC
CASSQDNRNSYEQYF
>.|TRBJ2-1|TRBV30|TRBD1|14
TGTGCCTGGAAGACGGGACAGGGCTTAGGCGAGCAGTTCTTC
CAWKTGQGLGEQFF
>.|TRBJ2-3|TRBV7-6|TRBD2|17
TGTGCCAGCAGCTCCTATGAAGCGAGCGGGACTACAGATACGCAGTATTTT
CASSSYEASGTTDTQYF
>.|TRBJ2-4|TRBV6-2/TRBV6-3|TRBD1|14
TGTGCCAGCAGTAAACCGGGACAGGGGAACATTCAGTACTTC
CASSKPGQGNIQYF
>few|TRBJ2-7|TRBV15|.|13
TGTGCCACCAGCAGAAGGGGGGGAGTAGAGCAGTACTTC
CATSRRGGVEQYF
>.|TRBJ2-1|TRBV18|TRBD2|17
TGTGCCAGCTCATTCGGGACTAGCGGGGAAACTTACAATGAGCAGTTCTTC
CASSFGTSGETYNEQFF
>.|TRBJ1-5|TRBV19|TRBD1|16
TGTGCCAGTAAAGGGGTCGTCAGGGGGCAAGGTCAGCCCCAGCATTTT
CASKGVVRGQGQPQHF
>.|TRBJ2-7|TRBV29-1|TRBD1|14
TGCAGCGTGAATACCGGGACAGCGTCCTACGAGCAGTACTTC
CSVNTGTASYEQYF
>.|TRBJ2-7|TRBV28|.|13
TGTGCCAGCACCCAGGACAGCAGTTACGGGCAGTACTTC
CASTQDSSYGQYF
>once|TRBJ2-1|TRBV19|TRBD2|15
TGTGCCAGTACCCCCCGGGAGGATTTATACAATGAGCAGTTCTTC
CASTPREDLYNEQFF
>.|TRBJ2-1|TRBV11-1|.|15
TGTGCCAGCAGCTTAGATTCGGGCTCCTACAATGAGCAGTTCTTC
CASSLDSGSYNEQFF
>.|TRBJ2-1|TRBV28|.|16
TGTGCCAGCAGTTTAGCGAGTGGGACAAAATACAATGAGCAGTTCTTC
CASSLASGTKYNEQFF
>.|TRBJ1-1|TRBV10-3|.|14
TGTGCCATCAGTGGCTGGGGAGGGGACACTGAAGCTTTCTTT
CAISGWGGDTEAFF
>.|TRBJ2-3|TRBV11-2|.|14
TGTGCCAGCAGCTTGAGAGGGAACAAAGATACGCAGTATTTT
CASSLRGNKDTQYF
>.|TRBJ1-2|TRBV25-1|TRBD1|13
TGTGCCAGCAGTGGGACAGGATCCTATGGCTACACCTTC
CASSGTGSYGYTF
>.|TRBJ2-7|TRBV7-9|TRBD1|15
TGTGCCAGCAGCAGGGGGACAGGGAATTTTGACGAGCAGTACTTC
CASSRGTGNFDEQYF